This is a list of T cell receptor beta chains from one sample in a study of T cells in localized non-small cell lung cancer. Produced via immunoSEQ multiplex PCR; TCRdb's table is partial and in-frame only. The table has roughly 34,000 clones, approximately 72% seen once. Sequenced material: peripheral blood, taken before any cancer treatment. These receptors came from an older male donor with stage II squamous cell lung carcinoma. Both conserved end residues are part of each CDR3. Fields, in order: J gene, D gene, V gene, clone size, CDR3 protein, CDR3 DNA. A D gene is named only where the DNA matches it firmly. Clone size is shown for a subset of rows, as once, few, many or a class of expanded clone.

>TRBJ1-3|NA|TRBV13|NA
CASSQDRNTIYF
TGTGCCAGCAGCCAGGACAGAAACACCATATATTTT
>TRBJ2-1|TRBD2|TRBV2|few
CASSPSGGSYNEQFF
TGTGCCAGCAGTCCCAGCGGGGGTAGCTACAATGAGCAGTTCTTC
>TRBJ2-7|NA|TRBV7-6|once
CASSLRGSPRDF
TGTGCCAGCAGCTTACGGGGATCACCCAGGGACTTC
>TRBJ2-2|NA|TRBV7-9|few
CASSLELGELFF
TGTGCCAGCAGTCTAGAACTCGGGGAGCTGTTTTTT
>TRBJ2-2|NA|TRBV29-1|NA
CSVEMVPGELFF
TGCAGCGTTGAGATGGTTCCCGGGGAGCTGTTTTTT
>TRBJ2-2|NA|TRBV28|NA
CASSFAGAPNTGELFF
TGTGCCAGCAGTTTCGCGGGGGCGCCGAACACCGGGGAGCTGTTTTTT
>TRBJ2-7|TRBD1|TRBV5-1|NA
CASSLGWDRYYEQYF
TGCGCCAGCAGCTTGGGATGGGACAGGTACTACGAGCAGTACTTC
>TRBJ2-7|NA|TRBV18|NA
CASSPRGTPPYEQYF
TGTGCCAGCTCACCACGGGGGACCCCTCCCTACGAGCAGTACTTC
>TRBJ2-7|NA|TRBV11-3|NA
CASSPNRDAYEQYF
TGTGCCAGCAGCCCTAACAGGGACGCCTACGAGCAGTACTTC
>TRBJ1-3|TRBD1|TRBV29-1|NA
CSVEGQADSGNTIYF
TGCAGCGTCGAGGGACAGGCCGACTCTGGAAACACCATATATTTT